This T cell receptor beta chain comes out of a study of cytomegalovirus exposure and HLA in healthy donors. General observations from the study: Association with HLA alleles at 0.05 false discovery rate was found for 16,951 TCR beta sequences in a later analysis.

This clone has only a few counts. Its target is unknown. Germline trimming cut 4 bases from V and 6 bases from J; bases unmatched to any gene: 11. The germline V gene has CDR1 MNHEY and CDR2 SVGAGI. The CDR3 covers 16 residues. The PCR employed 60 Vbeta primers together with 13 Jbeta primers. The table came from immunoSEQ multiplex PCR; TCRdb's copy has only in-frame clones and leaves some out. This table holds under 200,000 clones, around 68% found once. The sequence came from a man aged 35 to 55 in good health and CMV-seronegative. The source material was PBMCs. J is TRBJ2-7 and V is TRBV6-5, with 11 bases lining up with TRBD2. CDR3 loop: CASSSSLAGGGREQYF. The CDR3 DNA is TGTGCCAGCAGTTCGAGCTTAGCGGGAGGGGGGCGCGAGCAGTACTTC.